This entry lists 28 T cell receptor beta chains sequenced from one sample in a study of T cells after yellow fever vaccination (dated by TCRdb to about 2019). Preparation of the library involved 5' RACE. The instrument was an Illumina HiSeq 2500. The public reads were reprocessed in TCRdb via fastp at Q25 and MiXCR, keeping in-frame beta chains. Rows merge per CDR3 protein into single entries with the most common DNA and genes. The sample table holds nearly 550,000 distinct CDR3 sequences, of which 15% to 20% were seen once. Of the sample, 14% is held by the ten largest clones. Per the publication, the treatment or condition label means: live attenuated yellow fever vaccine strain. The sample was PBMCs, taken 15 days after the yellow fever booster vaccination. The receptors derive from a man aged 25-45 years who received the YFV17D yellow fever vaccine.

J is TRBJ2-2 and V is TRBV6-1; 7 bases agree with TRBD1. Germline V CDR1 and CDR2: MNHNS, SASEGT. The CDR3 covers 13 residues. V lost 5 bases, J lost 6 bases, and 3 bases stayed unmatched. The CDR3 nucleotides are TGTGCCAGCAGTCCAGGGGGAGCCGGGGAGCTGTTTTTT. Its translation is CASSPGGAGELFF.

A few counts support this clonotype. The chain links TRBV29-1 to TRBJ2-7; a possible D gene is TRBD1 (6 bases). With 6 bases removed from V and 1 base from J, the gap between germline ends came to 16 bases. The CDR3 has 14 amino acids. Germline values: CDR1 SQVTM, CDR2 ANQGSEA. Written as DNA, the CDR3 is TGCAGCGTCCAGACAGGTGGGGGTTCCTACGAGCAGTACTTC. Translated, it gives CSVQTGGGSYEQYF.

The rearrangement uses TRBV10-3 and TRBJ2-3, with D unclear. This CDR3 region has 12 residues. Between the trimmed V and J ends, which lost 4 bases and 7 bases, there was a span of 9 bases. The germline V gene has CDR1 ENHRY and CDR2 SYGVKD. Here the CDR3 reads CAISVVEHTQYF. CDR3 in DNA: TGTGCCATCAGTGTTGTAGAGCATACGCAGTATTTT.

This clonotype appeared a few times. The CDR3 DNA is TGTGCCAGCAGCGCCCGGGACGGGTTAAACAATGAGCAGTTCTTC. Translation: CASSARDGLNNEQFF. The rearrangement joins TRBV7-8 to TRBJ2-1; the D call may be TRBD1 or TRBD2 (5 bases each). This CDR3 is built from 15 residues. The V end lost 5 bases, the J end lost 5 bases, and 16 bases lay between the germline ends. The germline gives CDR1 SGHVS, CDR2 FQNEAQ.

V usage is TRBV7-2 and J usage is TRBJ2-1; TRBD2 matches at 10 bases. The CDR3 is made up of 15 amino acids. V was pared by 5 bases and J by 5 bases, with 6 bases of the junction left unmatched. Germline V lookup: CDR1 SGHTA, CDR2 FQGNSA. The chain's CDR3 is CASSPRTSGHNEQFF. As DNA, the CDR3 is TGTGCCAGCAGCCCACGGACTAGCGGACACAATGAGCAGTTCTTC.

This chain links TRBV28 with TRBJ2-2; a weak D match, TRBD1 (7 bases). Germline-derived CDR1 and CDR2 are MDHEN and SYDVKM. There are 15 residues in the CDR3. V was shortened by 6 bases and J by 0 bases, with 11 bases between the two germline ends. For the CDR3, the DNA is TGTGCCAGCAGACCAGGGGGGACGAACACCGGGGAGCTGTTTTTT. Translating gives CASRPGGTNTGELFF.

Note on this clonotype: It may be a read error: a sequence one base away is much more abundant. Since no conserved phenylalanine or tryptophan closes the CDR3, a read error is the likely cause. This chain links TRBV20-1 with TRBJ2-5; 7 bases are shared with TRBD2. CDR1 and CDR2 (germline): DFQATT, SNEGSKA (reference sequence). The CDR3 has 12 residues. The CDR3 DNA follows: TGCAGCCATCGACTAGCCGAAGAGACCCAGTACCTC. Its protein product is CSHRLAEETQYL.

The CDR3 here is CASSRGRHTDTQYF. Written as DNA, the CDR3 is TGTGCCAGCTCCAGAGGGCGGCACACAGATACGCAGTATTTT. This chain uses TRBV28 with TRBJ2-3; TRBD2 is a possible D gene (5 bases). Germline lookup yields CDR1 MDHEN and CDR2 SYDVKM. The CDR3 is 14 amino acids. V was pared by 8 bases and J by 2 bases, with 14 bases between.

This chain joins TRBV14 and TRBJ2-7; perhaps TRBD2 as D (5 bases). The CDR3 contains 14 residues. From germline, CDR1 is SGHDN and CDR2 FVKESK. Trimming left V 1 base short and J 7 bases short, with 14 bases between. The CDR3 here is CASSQAVSSGEQYF. Here the CDR3 DNA reads TGTGCCAGCAGCCAAGCCGTCAGTTCGGGGGAGCAGTACTTC.

This clonotype came up a few times. V and J are TRBV29-1 and TRBJ2-7; 7 bases are shared with TRBD1. Per germline, CDR1 SQVTM and CDR2 ANQGSEA. V trimming: 6 bases; J trimming: 3 bases; junction bases outside the gene matches: 8. CDR3 size: 13 residues. CDR3 loop: CSVWTGGYYEQYF. In DNA form, the CDR3 reads TGCAGCGTCTGGACAGGAGGATACTACGAGCAGTACTTC.

This clonotype occurred a few times. The chain recombines TRBV7-8 with TRBJ1-2; the D gene is possibly TRBD1 (5 bases). The CDR3 covers 14 residues. V lost 1 base to trimming and J lost 3 bases, with 9 bases between them. Germline V CDR1 and CDR2: SGHVS, FQNEAQ. CDR3 in DNA: TGTGCCAGCAGCTTAGAGACAGCTTACTATGGCTACACCTTC. Encoded protein: CASSLETAYYGYTF.

This clonotype was seen more than once but under ten times. V is TRBV5-1 and J is TRBJ2-7, with D perhaps matching TRBD1 or TRBD2 (5 bases each). V gave up 4 bases and J gave up 1 base, with 9 bases separating them. CDR3 length: 13 residues. Germline V gene lookup returns CDR1 SGHRS and CDR2 YFSETQ. The CDR3 sequence is CASSRDASYEQYF. CDR3 DNA: TGCGCCAGCAGCCGGGACGCGTCCTACGAGCAGTACTTC.

This CDR3 reads CASSRLASGNLSSYEQYF. CDR3 nucleotides: TGTGCCAGCAGTCGTCTCGCTAGCGGTAATCTAAGCTCCTACGAGCAGTACTTC. The chain joins TRBV6-1 to TRBJ2-7; TRBD2 agrees at 7 bases. Germline V gene lookup returns CDR1 MNHNS and CDR2 SASEGT. The CDR3 sequence is 18 residues long. J was trimmed by 0 bases and V by 5 bases; bases with no gene match: 16.

This clonotype was seen only a few times. The V and J genes are TRBV6-5 and TRBJ2-7; D is uncertain. The CDR3 totals 12 residues. V was trimmed by 4 bases and J by 5 bases, leaving 9 bases between them. Germline V lookup: CDR1 MNHEY, CDR2 SVGAGI. The CDR3 region has the DNA TGTGCCAGCAGTTCCCTCGAGCACGAGCAGTACTTC. It yields the protein CASSSLEHEQYF.

The V and J genes are TRBV18 and TRBJ2-1; possible D gene TRBD1, 6 bases. The CDR3 extends over 16 amino acids. Germline V lookup: CDR1 KGHSH, CDR2 LQKENI. The ends were cut back, 3 bases at V and 10 bases at J, with 22 bases in the middle. The chain's CDR3 is CASSPFTLSRTGEQFF. The CDR3 DNA reads TGTGCCAGCTCACCTTTCACGCTATCACGAACAGGGGAGCAGTTCTTC.

The chain is built from TRBV10-2 and TRBJ2-7; 11 positions match TRBD2. With 6 bases clipped from V and 6 bases from J, the junction kept 7 bases outside the gene matches. The CDR3 runs 14 residues. Germline V CDR1 and CDR2: WSHSY, SAAADI. The CDR3 protein is CASSVSGRAVEQYF. The DNA for the CDR3 is TGCGCCAGCAGCGTTAGCGGGAGGGCCGTCGAGCAGTACTTC.

The chain uses TRBV5-1 and TRBJ2-2; the match to TRBD2 covers 14 bases. The V and J ends lost 4 bases and 3 bases, in that order; junction bases with no gene match: 5. This CDR3 contains 17 residues. The germline gives CDR1 SGHRS, CDR2 YFSETQ. The CDR3 bases are TGCGCCAGCAGCCCGGGACTAGCGGGAGTAGACACCGGGGAGCTGTTTTTT. This gives the protein CASSPGLAGVDTGELFF. Full variable domain (rest looked up from reference TRBV5-1 and TRBJ2-2): KAGVTQTPRYLIKTRGQQVTLSCSPISGHRSVSWYQQTPGQGLQFLFEYFSETQRNKGNFPGRFSGRQFSNSRSEMNVSTLELGDSALYLCASSPGLAGVDTGELFFGEGSRLTVL.

The rearrangement uses TRBV24-1 and TRBJ2-7; 9 nucleotides align to TRBD1. CDR3 size: 15 residues. Germline CDR1 KGHDR, CDR2 SFDVKD. After removal of 3 bases from V and 6 bases from J, the junction contained 8 bases not matched to a gene. Written as DNA, the CDR3 is TGTGCCACCAGTGATCCAGGGACAGGGCACAGCGAGCAGTACTTC. This gives the protein CATSDPGTGHSEQYF.

The CDR3 spells CSAPRAGALDEKLFF. The CDR3 DNA sequence: TGCAGTGCCCCCCGAGCAGGGGCTCTGGATGAAAAACTGTTTTTT. V usage is TRBV20-1 and J usage is TRBJ1-4; TRBD1 is a possible D gene (6 bases). Germline V lookup: CDR1 DFQATT, CDR2 SNEGSKA (reference sequence). Trimming removed 6 bases from V and 6 bases from J, with 20 bases in between. The CDR3 consists of 15 residues.

This clonotype was counted only a few times. This sequence joins TRBV7-8 and TRBJ2-5; 7 bases fit TRBD1. This CDR3 spans 14 amino acids. J was trimmed by 5 bases and V by 4 bases; bases with no gene match: 7. CDR1 is SGHVS and CDR2 is FQNEAQ in the germline V gene. The CDR3 is CASSYRGPPETQYF. DNA of the CDR3: TGTGCCAGCAGCTACAGGGGTCCTCCGGAGACCCAGTACTTC.

The rearrangement uses TRBV25-1 and TRBJ2-3; 10 bases are a match to TRBD1. This CDR3 comprises 15 residues. The V gene's germline CDR1 is MGHDK and CDR2 SYGVNS. J was trimmed by 4 bases and V by 4 bases; bases with no gene match: 5. CDR3 in DNA: TGTGCCAGCAGTGGGGGACAGGGGCCCGCAGATACGCAGTATTTT. The encoded protein is CASSGGQGPADTQYF.

CDR3 protein: CSATDLALDTQYF. CDR3 nucleotides: TGCAGTGCGACGGATCTAGCGCTAGATACGCAGTATTTT. The chain recombines TRBV20-1 with TRBJ2-3; possible D gene TRBD2, 6 bases. Trimming cost V 6 bases and J 5 bases, with 15 bases left between them. The CDR3 runs 13 residues. Germline values: CDR1 DFQATT, CDR2 SNEGSKA (reference sequence).

This chain links TRBV19 with TRBJ2-4, with D perhaps matching TRBD1 (6 bases). CDR3 length: 13 residues. V was cut by 8 bases and J by 4 bases, with 12 bases left in between. The germline gives CDR1 LNHDA, CDR2 SQIVND (reference sequence). CDR3 coding DNA: TGTGCCAGTTCGCGGACAGAAAAAAACATTCAGTACTTC. It yields the protein CASSRTEKNIQYF.

Only a few counts were recorded for this clonotype. The V gene is TRBV12-3 or TRBV12-4, the J gene TRBJ1-1; no clear D. The CDR3 extends over 15 amino acids. The ends were cut back, 7 bases at V and 1 base at J, with 16 bases in the middle. CDR3 region: CASTELGGRNTEAFF. The CDR3 bases are TGTGCCAGCACCGAACTGGGTGGACGGAACACTGAAGCTTTCTTT.

CDR3 protein: CASSQDGETDTQYF. CDR3 in DNA: TGTGCCAGCAGCCAAGACGGAGAAACAGATACGCAGTATTTT. This rearrangement joins TRBV4-2 to TRBJ2-3; no clear D gene. The germline V and J ends were trimmed by 0 bases and 3 bases, with 7 bases remaining between them. The CDR3 extends over 14 amino acids. Germline V gene sequence: CDR1 LGHNA, CDR2 YNFKEQ.

This clonotype has more than one count but fewer than ten. This chain links TRBV6-2 or TRBV6-3 with TRBJ2-2, with D tentatively TRBD2 (5 bases). This CDR3 contains 13 residues. In germline, CDR1 is MNHEY, CDR2 SVGEGT. Between the trimmed V and J ends, which lost 5 bases and 8 bases, there was a span of 12 bases. In nucleotides, the CDR3 is TGTGCCAGCAGTGCCGCCGAGGGAGGGGAGCTGTTTTTT. Residues: CASSAAEGGELFF.

This clonotype turned up a few times. This chain connects TRBV29-1 to TRBJ2-7; possible D gene TRBD1, 6 bases. Trimming pared 0 bases from V and 6 bases from J, leaving 15 bases between. This CDR3 contains 14 residues. Germline CDR1 SQVTM, CDR2 ANQGSEA. CDR3 in DNA: TGCAGCGTTGAAGATTGGGGGCTGCCTTCCGAGCAGTACTTC. It translates to CSVEDWGLPSEQYF.

The chain employs TRBV4-3 and TRBJ2-1; TRBD2 agrees at 7 bases. Germline trimming cut 0 bases from V and 10 bases from J; bases unmatched to any gene: 9. The CDR3 has 15 amino acids. Germline CDR1 reads LGHNA; CDR2 reads YSLEER. The CDR3 here is CASSQDEIAGAEQFF. The CDR3 DNA reads TGCGCCAGCAGCCAAGATGAAATCGCGGGAGCGGAGCAGTTCTTC.